The entry below gives a single T cell receptor beta chain sequence along with its context. Sequencing of TCR beta was carried out in blood CD8+ and CD4+ T cells. Reverse transcription of about 0.45 to 1 ug RNA was performed with random hexamers. Amplification of TCR beta CDR3 across 54 Vbeta and 13 Jbeta was performed with immunoSEQ multiplex PCR. Via MiXCR, TCRdb re-called the immunoSEQ multiplex PCR reads, giving one row per CDR3 protein. The sample has about 190,000 distinct CDR3 sequences, 95% seen once. The sample originates from a study of CD8 T cells in Susac syndrome. Trimming stripped 5 bases from V and 5 bases from J, with 15 bases between. The CDR3 is 13 residues long. CDR1 and CDR2 from the germline V gene are DFQATT and SNEGSKA (reference sequence).

The chain employs TRBV20-1 and TRBJ1-1; D ambiguous. This TCR derives from a human donor with Susac syndrome. The specimen was CD8+ T cells from PBMCs. The CDR3 region is CSAPTRPDTEAFF. Here the CDR3 DNA reads TGCAGTGCTCCGACTAGGCCGGATACTGAAGCTTTCTTT.